These 8 T cell receptor beta chains came from one sample sequenced in a study of CD8 T cells in ankylosing spondylitis. TCRdb re-called the 5' RACE reads with MiXCR, one entry per CDR3 protein. The sample lists approximately 400,000 distinct CDR3 sequences, more than 25% occurring once. Study-wide findings and caveats: Seven to nine highly homologous variants formed a TCR beta motif that appeared characteristic of ankylosing spondylitis blood.

Their antigens remain unidentified. Sequencing used blood, either unsorted or a sorted T cell fraction (not recorded which). The receptor set was obtained from a male donor with ankylosing spondylitis.

The gene calls are TRBV5-1 and TRBJ2-4; D may correspond to TRBD1 or TRBD2 (6 bases each). CDR3 length: 14 residues. Germline V lookup: CDR1 SGHRS, CDR2 YFSETQ. V shed 4 bases and J shed 8 bases, with 16 bases lying between them. CDR3 loop: CASSGTGAGDIQYF. The CDR3 DNA is TGCGCCAGCAGCGGGACGGGGGCAGGGGACATTCAGTACTTC.

This chain joins TRBV29-1 and TRBJ1-1, with D unresolved. Germline CDR1 SQVTM, CDR2 ANQGSEA. This CDR3 region has 13 residues. V was clipped by 2 bases and J by 4 bases, with 11 bases between them. Here the CDR3 DNA reads TGCAGCGTTGAAACCTACCGAGGCACTGAAGCTTTCTTT. This sequence encodes CSVETYRGTEAFF.

This clonotype was observed a few times. The chain uses TRBV7-9 and TRBJ1-1; no reliable D call. CDR3 size: 14 residues. V lost 5 bases and J 0 bases, leaving 10 bases between the germline ends. The germline V gene encodes CDR1 SEHNR and CDR2 FQNEAQ (reference sequence). CDR3 residues: CASSKDTMNTEAFF. The DNA for the CDR3 is TGTGCCAGCAGCAAAGACACTATGAACACTGAAGCTTTCTTT.

The table lists this clonotype with a few counts. V and J are TRBV2 and TRBJ1-1, with D unclear. The CDR3 has 17 amino acids. Germline assignment: CDR1 SNHLY and CDR2 FYNNEI. V dropped 2 bases and J dropped 0 bases, with 16 bases sitting between them. The DNA for the CDR3 is TGTGCCAGCAGTGAATCGGGCTGGACGGATATGAACACTGAAGCTTTCTTT. This gives the protein CASSESGWTDMNTEAFF.

V is TRBV7-8 and J is TRBJ2-7; tentative D call: TRBD1 (6 bases). The CDR3 length is 19 residues. Per germline, CDR1 SGHVS and CDR2 FQNEAQ. Trimming cost V 5 bases and J 4 bases, with 30 bases left between them. CDR3 protein: CASSRPKGVSSSGWYEQYF. In DNA form, the CDR3 reads TGTGCCAGCAGCCGACCTAAGGGGGTTTCTTCATCTGGGTGGTACGAGCAGTACTTC.

Many counts were recorded for this clonotype. A junction end diverges from the germline sequence, so it may reflect a read error. This chain connects TRBV5-5 to TRBJ2-7; TRBD1 or TRBD2 may be the D gene (6 bases each). Germline CDR1 SGHKS, CDR2 YYEKEE (reference sequence). The CDR3 runs 12 residues. The chain's CDR3 is CASSPERSRDNF. The DNA of the CDR3 is TGTGCCAGCAGCCCGGAAAGATCGCGGGACAACTTC.

The chain combines TRBV5-1 with TRBJ2-1, with 13 nucleotides matching TRBD2. Unmatched junction bases numbered 5, after V lost 1 base and J lost 4 bases. The CDR3 loop spans 17 amino acids. Germline V gene data show CDR1 as SGHRS and CDR2 as YFSETQ. For the CDR3, the DNA is TGCGCCAGCAGCTTGCGGAGACTAGCGGGAGGATACAATGAGCAGTTCTTC. Translated: CASSLRRLAGGYNEQFF.

This chain connects TRBV6-1 to TRBJ2-7; 7 bases are shared with TRBD1. The CDR3 has 13 amino acids. Germline lookup yields CDR1 MNHNS and CDR2 SASEGT. V lost 2 bases to trimming and J lost 6 bases; unmatched junction nucleotides: 4. The CDR3 region is CASSELAGGEQYF. The CDR3 DNA reads TGTGCCAGCAGTGAATTGGCAGGGGGCGAGCAGTACTTC.